This T cell receptor beta chain is from a study of blood T cell repertoires in COVID-19. Looking at the study overall: There were acute and convalescent COVID-19 samples, and they came from the United States, Italy and Spain.

Assay: immunoSEQ multiplex PCR; the TCRdb copy retains only in-frame clones and omits some. The sample includes 100,000 to 150,000 clones, over 75% of them seen just once. This clone has a handful of counts. This CDR3 is built from 14 residues. V lost 1 base to trimming and J lost 5 bases, with 10 bases between them. Germline CDR1 reads SGDLS; CDR2 reads YYNGEE. The gene calls are TRBV9 and TRBJ2-1; D unresolved. The sequencing sample was made of peripheral blood. This receptor was identified in a middle-aged man with acute or convalescent COVID-19. The CDR3 sequence is CASSVNGHHNEQFF. The CDR3 DNA reads TGTGCCAGCAGCGTAAATGGGCACCACAATGAGCAGTTCTTC.